A selection of T cell receptor beta chains follows, all from one sample in a study of T cell repertoires in cytomegalovirus infection. The antigens of these receptors remain unknown. Via MiXCR, TCRdb re-called the reads, giving one row per CDR3 protein. This sample has roughly 860,000 distinct CDR3 sequences; over 25% occur once, and the top ten carry roughly an eighth. The specimen comprised cultured CD8+ T cells from PBMCs, sampled from culture after CMV antigen stimulation. These receptors all stem from a human donor in good health (CMV status not recorded). Some clones in this sample may be carry-over from other donors' samples. Each CDR3 is given with its conserved first and last residue. Fields, in order: CDR3 DNA, CDR3 protein, D gene, clone size, V gene, J gene. A D gene is named only where the DNA matches it firmly. Size is stated for part of the rows, as once, few or many counts, or as a class when the clone is expanded.

CDR3 DNA: TGTGCCAGCAGGTGGGGTGACAGAACCTACGAGCAGTACTTC
CDR3 protein: CASRWGDRTYEQYF
D gene: NA
clone size: NA
V gene: TRBV12-3/TRBV12-4
J gene: TRBJ2-7

CDR3 DNA: TGTGCCAGCAGTTTTAGGGGTGGAACGTGGAAAAACATTCAGTACTTC
CDR3 protein: CASSFRGGTWKNIQYF
D gene: NA
clone size: NA
V gene: TRBV12-3/TRBV12-4
J gene: TRBJ2-4

CDR3 DNA: TGCAGTGCTAGAGATAGATTAGCGGGGTTCCCGGTGAACATTCAGTACTTC
CDR3 protein: CSARDRLAGFPVNIQYF
D gene: TRBD2
clone size: few
V gene: TRBV20-1
J gene: TRBJ2-4

CDR3 DNA: TGTGCCAGCCTTGTCGGGAGGGATACGCAGTATTTT
CDR3 protein: CASLVGRDTQYF
D gene: TRBD2
clone size: NA
V gene: TRBV2
J gene: TRBJ2-3

CDR3 DNA: TGTGCCAGTAGTATGCTTCGGGACAGGGGGTGGGAGACCCAGTACTTC
CDR3 protein: CASSMLRDRGWETQYF
D gene: TRBD1
clone size: NA
V gene: TRBV19
J gene: TRBJ2-5

CDR3 DNA: TGCGCCAGCAGCCAAGCCAACAGGGGCTATTCGGATGGCTACACCTTC
CDR3 protein: CASSQANRGYSDGYTF
D gene: TRBD1
clone size: NA
V gene: TRBV4-1
J gene: TRBJ1-2

CDR3 DNA: TGTGCCAGCAGCACGAGGGGTGGTGAGCAGTTCTTC
CDR3 protein: CASSTRGGEQFF
D gene: NA
clone size: NA
V gene: TRBV12-3/TRBV12-4
J gene: TRBJ2-1

CDR3 DNA: TGTGCCAGCAGCGTAGCAGTTGGGAATGGATATGGCTACACCTTC
CDR3 protein: CASSVAVGNGYGYTF
D gene: NA
clone size: NA
V gene: TRBV9
J gene: TRBJ1-2

CDR3 DNA: TGTGCCAGCAGTTTAGGACAGGGGGAGAGTAGGAATCAGCCCCAGCATTTT
CDR3 protein: CASSLGQGESRNQPQHF
D gene: TRBD1
clone size: NA
V gene: TRBV27
J gene: TRBJ1-5

CDR3 DNA: TGTGCCAGCAGCTTAGGGTGGAGGACAGGGGATCGCACAGATACGCAGTATTTT
CDR3 protein: CASSLGWRTGDRTDTQYF
D gene: TRBD1
clone size: NA
V gene: TRBV13
J gene: TRBJ2-3

CDR3 DNA: TGTGCCAGCAGCTTAATGGGGGAGGGGAATGAGCAGTTCTTC
CDR3 protein: CASSLMGEGNEQFF
D gene: TRBD2
clone size: few
V gene: TRBV7-3
J gene: TRBJ2-1

CDR3 DNA: TGTGCCAGCAGTGACCAACAGGGACATTGGACAGATACGCAGTATTTT
CDR3 protein: CASSDQQGHWTDTQYF
D gene: NA
clone size: many
V gene: TRBV25-1
J gene: TRBJ2-3

CDR3 DNA: TGTGCCAGCAGCGGTGGACAGGGGGCGAACACCGGGGAGCTGTTTTTT
CDR3 protein: CASSGGQGANTGELFF
D gene: TRBD1
clone size: medium-sized
V gene: TRBV5-6
J gene: TRBJ2-2

CDR3 DNA: TGTGCCAGCAGCTTGTGGGACAGGACCCAAGAAACCCAGTACTTC
CDR3 protein: CASSLWDRTQETQYF
D gene: TRBD1
clone size: few
V gene: TRBV7-6
J gene: TRBJ2-5

CDR3 DNA: TGTGCCAGCAGTTTAATTGGGGCAGGGAAGGCCCAAGAGACCCAGTACTTC
CDR3 protein: CASSLIGAGKAQETQYF
D gene: NA
clone size: few
V gene: TRBV28
J gene: TRBJ2-5

CDR3 DNA: TGTGCCAGCAGCCCACCCCCGGGGACAGTCAACACCGGGGAGCTGTTTTTT
CDR3 protein: CASSPPPGTVNTGELFF
D gene: TRBD1
clone size: few
V gene: TRBV28
J gene: TRBJ2-2

CDR3 DNA: TGCGCCAGCAGCCAAGGGACCGGGAATGAGCAGTTCTTC
CDR3 protein: CASSQGTGNEQFF
D gene: NA
clone size: NA
V gene: TRBV4-1
J gene: TRBJ2-1

CDR3 DNA: TGTGCCAGCAGTGATCGGGGGGGCCTGAACTATGGCTACACCTTC
CDR3 protein: CASSDRGGLNYGYTF
D gene: NA
clone size: NA
V gene: TRBV25-1
J gene: TRBJ1-2

CDR3 DNA: TGTGCCAGCAGTGTGGCTAGCGGGAGATACAATGAGCAGTTCTTC
CDR3 protein: CASSVASGRYNEQFF
D gene: TRBD2
clone size: NA
V gene: TRBV2
J gene: TRBJ2-1

CDR3 DNA: TGTGCCAGCAGCGACCTTATGCACAACTCGAACACCGGGGAGCTGTTTTTT
CDR3 protein: CASSDLMHNSNTGELFF
D gene: NA
clone size: NA
V gene: TRBV5-4
J gene: TRBJ2-2

CDR3 DNA: TGTGCCAGCAGCTTATGGACAGGGGGCTTCACTGAAGCTTTCTTT
CDR3 protein: CASSLWTGGFTEAFF
D gene: TRBD1
clone size: NA
V gene: TRBV11-2
J gene: TRBJ1-1

CDR3 DNA: TGTGCCAGCAGCTTAAACCCCTCCAATGAGCAGTTCTTC
CDR3 protein: CASSLNPSNEQFF
D gene: NA
clone size: NA
V gene: TRBV11-2
J gene: TRBJ2-1

CDR3 DNA: TGTGCCAGCAGTTTATATCATGAAGCTTTCTTT
CDR3 protein: CASSLYHEAFF
D gene: NA
clone size: NA
V gene: TRBV27
J gene: TRBJ1-1

CDR3 DNA: TGTGCCAGCAGAGCCTCTAGCGGGGGGATCTACAATGAGCAGTTCTTC
CDR3 protein: CASRASSGGIYNEQFF
D gene: TRBD2
clone size: NA
V gene: TRBV6-6
J gene: TRBJ2-1

CDR3 DNA: TGTGCCAGCAGTCCCCGGGACAGGGCCAATACGCAGTATTTT
CDR3 protein: CASSPRDRANTQYF
D gene: TRBD1
clone size: few
V gene: TRBV6-1
J gene: TRBJ2-3

CDR3 DNA: TGTGCCAGCAGCCAAGGCGGAAGAAGAGCTTTCTTT
CDR3 protein: CASSQGGRRAFF
D gene: NA
clone size: NA
V gene: TRBV27
J gene: TRBJ1-1

CDR3 DNA: TGTGCCAGCAGCGGACCGGGACGAAGAAATAATTCACCCCTCCACTTT
CDR3 protein: CASSGPGRRNNSPLHF
D gene: NA
clone size: NA
V gene: TRBV6-2/TRBV6-3
J gene: TRBJ1-6

CDR3 DNA: TGTGCCAGCAGCGAGGACAGGGGGCTTCAGCCCCAGCATTTT
CDR3 protein: CASSEDRGLQPQHF
D gene: TRBD1
clone size: many
V gene: TRBV2
J gene: TRBJ1-5

CDR3 DNA: TGTGCCAGCAGCTTGGGTCCCGCGGGGGCCAGGAACACTGAAGCTTTCTTT
CDR3 protein: CASSLGPAGARNTEAFF
D gene: NA
clone size: NA
V gene: TRBV7-2
J gene: TRBJ1-1

CDR3 DNA: TGTGCCAGCAGCCCTTACACTCCCAACCGGGGGACTGAAGCTTTCTTT
CDR3 protein: CASSPYTPNRGTEAFF
D gene: NA
clone size: NA
V gene: TRBV27
J gene: TRBJ1-1

CDR3 DNA: TGTGCCAGCAGCTTCTCGCGGCGGGAGCCCCAAGAGACCCAGTACTTC
CDR3 protein: CASSFSRREPQETQYF
D gene: TRBD2
clone size: NA
V gene: TRBV7-9
J gene: TRBJ2-5

CDR3 DNA: TGTGCCACCAGGTCAGGGTTCGAAAAACTGTTTTTT
CDR3 protein: CATRSGFEKLFF
D gene: NA
clone size: NA
V gene: TRBV15
J gene: TRBJ1-4

CDR3 DNA: TGTGCCAGCAGCTTAGATCTGGGTTCACCCCTCCACTTT
CDR3 protein: CASSLDLGSPLHF
D gene: NA
clone size: few
V gene: TRBV11-2
J gene: TRBJ1-6

CDR3 DNA: TGTGCCATCAGTGACCCTTCGAGGGACACGGTCCGGGACACTGAAGCTTTCTTT
CDR3 protein: CAISDPSRDTVRDTEAFF
D gene: NA
clone size: NA
V gene: TRBV10-3
J gene: TRBJ1-1

CDR3 DNA: TGTGCCAGCAGCCCGCCATGGGGCTACGGGGAGCTGTTTTTT
CDR3 protein: CASSPPWGYGELFF
D gene: NA
clone size: NA
V gene: TRBV7-9
J gene: TRBJ2-2

CDR3 DNA: TGTGCCAGCAGCTTGCCCGGTTTGGGAGAGACCCAGTACTTC
CDR3 protein: CASSLPGLGETQYF
D gene: NA
clone size: few
V gene: TRBV7-9
J gene: TRBJ2-5

CDR3 DNA: TGTGCCAGCAGGGGACAGGGGCCCTCCTACGAGCAGTACTTC
CDR3 protein: CASRGQGPSYEQYF
D gene: TRBD1
clone size: many
V gene: TRBV7-9
J gene: TRBJ2-7

CDR3 DNA: TGTGCCACCGTCGCACTGACGACAGGGCGGACTGAAGCTTTCTTT
CDR3 protein: CATVALTTGRTEAFF
D gene: TRBD1
clone size: few
V gene: TRBV12-3/TRBV12-4
J gene: TRBJ1-1

CDR3 DNA: TGTGCCAGCAGTGTTATTGGCAGATGGGATCAGCCCCAGCATTTT
CDR3 protein: CASSVIGRWDQPQHF
D gene: NA
clone size: few
V gene: TRBV6-1
J gene: TRBJ1-5

CDR3 DNA: TGTGCCAGCAGCGAAGTGACAGGGTCCTACGGCTACACCTTC
CDR3 protein: CASSEVTGSYGYTF
D gene: TRBD1
clone size: few
V gene: TRBV5-5
J gene: TRBJ1-2